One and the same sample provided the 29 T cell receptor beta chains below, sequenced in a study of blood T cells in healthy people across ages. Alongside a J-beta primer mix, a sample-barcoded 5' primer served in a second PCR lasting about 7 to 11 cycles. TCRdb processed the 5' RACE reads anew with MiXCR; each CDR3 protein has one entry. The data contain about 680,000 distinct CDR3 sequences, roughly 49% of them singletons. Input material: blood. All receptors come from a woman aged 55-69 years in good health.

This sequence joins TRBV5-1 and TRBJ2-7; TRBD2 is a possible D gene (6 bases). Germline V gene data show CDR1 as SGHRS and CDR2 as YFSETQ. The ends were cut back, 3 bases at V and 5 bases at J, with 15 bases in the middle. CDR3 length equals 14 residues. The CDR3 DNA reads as TGCGCCAGCAGCTCTGGGACTCCTCCCAACGAGCAGTACTTC. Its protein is CASSSGTPPNEQYF.

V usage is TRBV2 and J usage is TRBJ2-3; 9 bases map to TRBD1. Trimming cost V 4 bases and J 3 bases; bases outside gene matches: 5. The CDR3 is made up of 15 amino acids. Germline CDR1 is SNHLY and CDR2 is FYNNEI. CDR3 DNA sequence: TGTGCCAGCAGTGGGACAGGGGAAAAGACAGATACGCAGTATTTT. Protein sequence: CASSGTGEKTDTQYF.

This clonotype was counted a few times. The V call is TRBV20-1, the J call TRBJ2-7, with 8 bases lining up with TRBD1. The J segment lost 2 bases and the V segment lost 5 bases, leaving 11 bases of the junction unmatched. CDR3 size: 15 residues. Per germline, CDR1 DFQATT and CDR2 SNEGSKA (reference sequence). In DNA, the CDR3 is TGCAGTGCTTCGGTGGGGACAGGTGATCCCTACGAGCAGTACTTC. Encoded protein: CSASVGTGDPYEQYF.

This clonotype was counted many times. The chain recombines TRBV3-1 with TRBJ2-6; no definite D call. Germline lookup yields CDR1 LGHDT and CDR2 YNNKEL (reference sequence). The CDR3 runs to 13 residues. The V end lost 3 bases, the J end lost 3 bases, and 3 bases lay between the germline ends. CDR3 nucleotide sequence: TGTGCCAGCAGCCAGCGTGGGGCCAACGTCCTGACTTTC. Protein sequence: CASSQRGANVLTF.

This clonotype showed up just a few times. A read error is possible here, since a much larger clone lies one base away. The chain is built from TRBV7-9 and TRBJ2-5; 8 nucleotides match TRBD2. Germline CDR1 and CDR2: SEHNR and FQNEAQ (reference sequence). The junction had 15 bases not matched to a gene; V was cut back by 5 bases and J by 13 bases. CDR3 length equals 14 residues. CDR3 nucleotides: TGTGCCAGCAGCGCAACCACGGGACTAGGCGTACGGTACTTC. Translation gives CASSATTGLGVRYF.

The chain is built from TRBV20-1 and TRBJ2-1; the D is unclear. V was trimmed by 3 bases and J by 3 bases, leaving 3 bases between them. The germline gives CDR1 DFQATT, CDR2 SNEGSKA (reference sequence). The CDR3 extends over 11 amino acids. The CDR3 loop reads CSASLYNEQFF. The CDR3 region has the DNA TGCAGTGCTAGCCTCTACAATGAGCAGTTCTTC.

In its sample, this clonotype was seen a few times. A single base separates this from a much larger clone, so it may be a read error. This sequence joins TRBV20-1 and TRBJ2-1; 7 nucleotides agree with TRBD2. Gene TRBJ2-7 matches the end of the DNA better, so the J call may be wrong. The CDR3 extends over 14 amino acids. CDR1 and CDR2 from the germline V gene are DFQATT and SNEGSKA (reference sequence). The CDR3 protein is CSAVKRDSYNEQYF. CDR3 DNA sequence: TGCAGTGCCGTAAAGCGGGATTCCTACAATGAGCAGTACTTC.

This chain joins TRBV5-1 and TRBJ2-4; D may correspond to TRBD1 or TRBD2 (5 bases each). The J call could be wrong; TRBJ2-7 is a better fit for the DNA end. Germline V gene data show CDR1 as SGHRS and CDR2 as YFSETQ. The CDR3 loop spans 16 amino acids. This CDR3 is CASSGTGPKRAYEQYF. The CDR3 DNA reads TGCGCCAGCAGCGGGACCGGGCCCAAGAGGGCCTACGAGCAGTACTTC.

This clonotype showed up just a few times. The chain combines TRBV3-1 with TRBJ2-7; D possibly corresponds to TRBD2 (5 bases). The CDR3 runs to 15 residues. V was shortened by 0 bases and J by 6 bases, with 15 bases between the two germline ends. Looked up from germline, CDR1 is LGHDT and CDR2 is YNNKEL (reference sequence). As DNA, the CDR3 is TGTGCCAGCAGCCAAGACGAGGACTGGAGGTTCGAGCAGTACTTC. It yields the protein CASSQDEDWRFEQYF.

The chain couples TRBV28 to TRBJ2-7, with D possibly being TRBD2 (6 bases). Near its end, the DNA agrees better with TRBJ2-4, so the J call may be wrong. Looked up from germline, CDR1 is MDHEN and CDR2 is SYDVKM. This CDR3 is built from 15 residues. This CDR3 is CASSLLRDEENIQYF. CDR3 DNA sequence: TGTGCCAGCAGTTTACTGCGGGACGAAGAAAACATTCAGTACTTC.

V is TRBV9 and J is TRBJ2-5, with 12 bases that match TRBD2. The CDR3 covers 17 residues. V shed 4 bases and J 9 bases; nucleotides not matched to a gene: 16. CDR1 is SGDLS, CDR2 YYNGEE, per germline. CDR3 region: CASSTAPGLAGGSAQYF. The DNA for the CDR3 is TGTGCCAGCAGCACAGCCCCGGGACTAGCGGGTGGGTCGGCCCAGTACTTC. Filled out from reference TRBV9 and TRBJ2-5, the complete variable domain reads DSGVTQTPKHLITATGQRVTLRCSPRSGDLSVYWYQQSLDQGLQFLIQYYNGEERAKGNILERFSAQQFPDLHSELNLSSLELGDSALYFCASSTAPGLAGGSAQYFGPGTRLLVL.

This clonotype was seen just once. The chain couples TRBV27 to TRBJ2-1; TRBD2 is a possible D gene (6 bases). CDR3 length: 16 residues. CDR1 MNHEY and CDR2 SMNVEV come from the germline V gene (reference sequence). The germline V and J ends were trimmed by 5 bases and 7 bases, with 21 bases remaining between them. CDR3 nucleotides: TGTGCCAGCAGTCCCGTGGGAGCGGGCCCTAGAAATGAGCAGTTCTTC. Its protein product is CASSPVGAGPRNEQFF.

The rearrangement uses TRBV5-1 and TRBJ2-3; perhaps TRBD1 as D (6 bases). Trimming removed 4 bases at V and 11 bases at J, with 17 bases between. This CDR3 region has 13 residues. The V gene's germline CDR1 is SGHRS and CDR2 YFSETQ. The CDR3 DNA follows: TGCGCCAGCAGCGTAGGGGGTTTTCCGGAGCAGTATTTT. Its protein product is CASSVGGFPEQYF. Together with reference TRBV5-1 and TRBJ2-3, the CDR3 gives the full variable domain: KAGVTQTPRYLIKTRGQQVTLSCSPISGHRSVSWYQQTPGQGLQFLFEYFSETQRNKGNFPGRFSGRQFSNSRSEMNVSTLELGDSALYLCASSVGGFPEQYFGPGTRLTVL.

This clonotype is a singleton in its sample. This CDR3 is CASSGANQQFF. CDR3 DNA sequence: TGTGCCAGCAGTGGTGCCAACCAGCAGTTCTTC. The chain joins TRBV2 to TRBJ2-7; D uncertain. Gene TRBJ2-1 matches the end of the DNA better, so the J call may be wrong. This CDR3 is built from 11 residues. CDR1 and CDR2 (germline): SNHLY, FYNNEI.

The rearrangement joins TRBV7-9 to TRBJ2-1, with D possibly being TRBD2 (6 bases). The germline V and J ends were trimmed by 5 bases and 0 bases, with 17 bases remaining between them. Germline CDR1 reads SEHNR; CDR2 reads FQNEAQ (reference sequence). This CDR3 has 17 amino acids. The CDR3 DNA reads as TGTGCCAGCAGCCCCGGGACTGCCGTAAGCTCCTACAATGAGCAGTTCTTC. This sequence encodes CASSPGTAVSSYNEQFF.

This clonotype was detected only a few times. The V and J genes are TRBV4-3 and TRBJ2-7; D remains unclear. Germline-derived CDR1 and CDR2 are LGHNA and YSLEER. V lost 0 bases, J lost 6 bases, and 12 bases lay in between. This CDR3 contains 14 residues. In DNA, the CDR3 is TGCGCCAGCAGCCAAGAGGCTGGCGTCGGCGAGCAGTACTTC. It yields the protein CASSQEAGVGEQYF.

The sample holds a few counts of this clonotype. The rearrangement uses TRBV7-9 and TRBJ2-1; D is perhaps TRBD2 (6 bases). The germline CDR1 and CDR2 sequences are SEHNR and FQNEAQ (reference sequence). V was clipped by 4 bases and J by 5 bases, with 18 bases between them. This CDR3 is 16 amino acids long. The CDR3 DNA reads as TGTGCCAGCAGCTCTGGACTAAACGGTAACAACAATGAGCAGTTCTTC. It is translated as CASSSGLNGNNNEQFF.

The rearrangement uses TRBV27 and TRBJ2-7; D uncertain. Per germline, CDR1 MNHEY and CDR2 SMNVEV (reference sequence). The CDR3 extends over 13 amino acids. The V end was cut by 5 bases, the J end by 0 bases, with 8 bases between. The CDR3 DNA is TGTGCCAGCAGTCCTATTAACTCCTACGAGCAGTACTTC. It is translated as CASSPINSYEQYF.

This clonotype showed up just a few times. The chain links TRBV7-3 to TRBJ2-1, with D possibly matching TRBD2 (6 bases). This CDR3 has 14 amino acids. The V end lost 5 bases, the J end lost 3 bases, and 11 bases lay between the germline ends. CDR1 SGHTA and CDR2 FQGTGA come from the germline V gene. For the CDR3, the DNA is TGTGCCAGCAGCCACGCCGGGGGCTACAATGAGCAGTTCTTC. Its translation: CASSHAGGYNEQFF.

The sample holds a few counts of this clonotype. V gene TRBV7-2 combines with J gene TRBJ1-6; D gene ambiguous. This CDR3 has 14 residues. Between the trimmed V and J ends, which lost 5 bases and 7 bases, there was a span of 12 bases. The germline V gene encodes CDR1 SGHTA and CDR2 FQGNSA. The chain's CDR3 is CASSRRRENSPLHF. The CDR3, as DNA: TGTGCCAGCAGCCGCAGACGGGAAAATTCACCCCTCCACTTT. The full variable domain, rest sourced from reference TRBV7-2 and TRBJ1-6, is GAGVSQSPSNKVTEKGKDVELRCDPISGHTALYWYRQSLGQGLEFLIYFQGNSAPDKSGLPSDRFSAERTGGSVSTLTIQRTQQEDSAVYLCASSRRRENSPLHFGNGTRLTVT.

The CDR3 DNA is TGCAGTGCAAGGACAGGGAGTGGAAATCAGCCCCAGCATTTT. The encoded protein is CSARTGSGNQPQHF. This chain joins TRBV20-1 and TRBJ1-5, with 8 bases aligning to TRBD1. With V trimmed by 6 bases and J by 4 bases, 8 bases remained unmatched. The CDR3 spans 14 residues. Per germline, CDR1 DFQATT and CDR2 SNEGSKA (reference sequence).

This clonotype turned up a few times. The CDR3 DNA reads TGTGCCAGCAGCGCCCGGGGGACAGGGTCCCCAGATACGCAGTATTTT. Translating it yields CASSARGTGSPDTQYF. The V gene is TRBV5-6, the J gene TRBJ2-3, with 9 bases aligning to TRBD1. The trim removed 4 bases at V and 4 bases at J, leaving 10 bases unmatched. The CDR3 runs to 16 residues. Germline loops: CDR1 SGHDT, CDR2 YYEEEE.

DNA of the CDR3: TGCAGTGCTGCCCACCCGGCAGGGGCGGGAAATTCACCCCTCCACTTT. Amino acids: CSAAHPAGAGNSPLHF. The V gene is TRBV20-1, the J gene TRBJ1-6, with a tentative D call TRBD1 (6 bases). This CDR3 comprises 16 residues. Germline CDR1 and CDR2: DFQATT and SNEGSKA (reference sequence). Trimming left V 5 bases short and J 7 bases short, with 21 bases between.

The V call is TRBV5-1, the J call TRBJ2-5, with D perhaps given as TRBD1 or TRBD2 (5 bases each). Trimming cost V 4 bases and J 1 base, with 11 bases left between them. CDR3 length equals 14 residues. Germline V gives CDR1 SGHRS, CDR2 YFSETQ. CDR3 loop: CASSIGTPQETQYF. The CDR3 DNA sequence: TGCGCCAGCAGCATCGGGACCCCCCAAGAGACCCAGTACTTC.

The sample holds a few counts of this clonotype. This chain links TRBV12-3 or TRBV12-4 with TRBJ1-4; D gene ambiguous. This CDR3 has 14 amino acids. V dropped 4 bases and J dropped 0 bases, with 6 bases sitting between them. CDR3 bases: TGTGCCAGCAGTTCGCTTACAACTAATGAAAAACTGTTTTTT. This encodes CASSSLTTNEKLFF.

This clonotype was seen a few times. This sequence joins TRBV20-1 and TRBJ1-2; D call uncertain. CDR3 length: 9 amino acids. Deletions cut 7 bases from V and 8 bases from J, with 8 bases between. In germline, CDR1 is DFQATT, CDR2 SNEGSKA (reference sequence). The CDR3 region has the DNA TGCAGTGGTAGGGAGGGCTACACCTTC. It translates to CSGREGYTF.

The CDR3 sequence is CAISESRAGEGDTQYF. The DNA of the CDR3 is TGTGCCATCAGTGAGTCGAGAGCGGGAGAGGGTGATACGCAGTATTTT. This chain uses TRBV10-3 with TRBJ2-3, with 8 bases matching TRBD2. The CDR3 is 16 residues long. Germline values: CDR1 ENHRY, CDR2 SYGVKD. The V and J ends lost 0 bases and 6 bases, in that order; junction bases with no gene match: 8.

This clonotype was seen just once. The CDR3 DNA reads TGTGCCAGCAGTACGCAACTACAGTGCTCATGGTCACCCCCCCACTTT. This encodes CASSTQLQCSWSPPHF. The chain employs TRBV21-1 and TRBJ1-6. TRBV21-1 is marked as a pseudogene. This CDR3 is built from 16 residues.

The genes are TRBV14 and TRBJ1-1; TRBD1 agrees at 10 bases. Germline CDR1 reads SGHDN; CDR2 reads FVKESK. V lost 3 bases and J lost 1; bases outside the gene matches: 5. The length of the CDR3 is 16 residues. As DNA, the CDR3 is TGTGCCAGCAGCCAGGGAGACAGGGGGCAGAACACTGAAGCTTTCTTT. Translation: CASSQGDRGQNTEAFF.